One and the same sample provided the 9 T cell receptor beta chains below, sequenced in a study of cytotoxic CD8 clonotypes in ibrutinib-treated CLL. The method was immunoSEQ multiplex PCR; TCRdb's version includes in-frame clones alone and lacks a portion of them. The sample holds about 140,000 clones, approximately 80% seen once. Sequenced material: PBMCs, taken after 24 months of ibrutinib treatment. Every receptor here comes from a human donor with chronic lymphocytic leukemia.

The sample holds a few counts of this clone. The CDR3 coding sequence is TGCGCCAGCAGCCAATCTTGGGTAGCGGCGGGTCGGTTCTTC. It translates to CASSQSWVAAGRFF. The gene calls are TRBV4-3 and TRBJ2-1, with D maybe TRBD2 (6 bases). Germline CDR1 and CDR2: LGHNA and YSLEER. The V end lost 2 bases, the J end lost 15 bases, and 20 bases lay between the germline ends. This CDR3 is 14 amino acids long.

The V call is TRBV5-6, the J call TRBJ2-1; D unclear. The V gene's germline CDR1 is SGHDT and CDR2 YYEEEE. V was pared by 4 bases and J by 8 bases, with 13 bases between. The CDR3 covers 13 residues. The DNA of the CDR3 is TGTGCCAGCAGCCCTACGACCGGCGATGAGCAGTTCTTC. Amino acids: CASSPTTGDEQFF.

The CDR3 sequence: CASSLVEGNEQFF. In nucleotides, the CDR3 is TGTGCCAGCAGCTTAGTGGAGGGCAATGAGCAGTTCTTC. The rearrangement uses TRBV7-8 and TRBJ2-1, with D possibly being TRBD2 (6 bases). This CDR3 has 13 amino acids. The V gene lost 1 base and the J gene lost 6 bases, with 7 bases spanning the gap. CDR1 and CDR2 (germline): SGHVS, FQNEAQ.

The chain joins TRBV5-1 to TRBJ1-2; D might be TRBD1 (6 bases). Trimming stripped 4 bases from V and 8 bases from J, with 15 bases between. Germline V gives CDR1 SGHRS, CDR2 YFSETQ. CDR3 length: 13 amino acids. For the CDR3, the DNA is TGCGCCAGCAGCATACGGACAGCGGGCGGCTACACCTTC. Its translation is CASSIRTAGGYTF.

The V gene is TRBV7-2, the J gene TRBJ2-1, with 10 bases fitting TRBD2. This CDR3 has 13 amino acids. Unmatched junction bases numbered 9, after V lost 5 bases and J lost 14 bases. Germline V gene data show CDR1 as SGHTA and CDR2 as FQGNSA. The CDR3 DNA sequence: TGTGCCAGCAGCAACCAGCGGGAGGGCCGAAAGTTCTTC. As protein: CASSNQREGRKFF.

The V gene is TRBV11-2, the J gene TRBJ2-5; TRBD2 matches at 8 bases. The germline V gene encodes CDR1 SGHAT and CDR2 FQNNGV. Trimming cost V 5 bases and J 4 bases; bases outside gene matches: 12. The length of the CDR3 is 16 residues. The DNA for the CDR3 is TGTGCCAGCAGCCCAGCAGGGACTAGTGGGAGAGAGACCCAGTACTTC. The encoded protein is CASSPAGTSGRETQYF.

This chain links TRBV7-2 with TRBJ2-1; a weak D match, TRBD2 (5 bases). The CDR3 totals 15 residues. V was shortened by 3 bases and J by 0 bases, with 9 bases between the two germline ends. Germline loops: CDR1 SGHTA, CDR2 FQGNSA. As DNA, the CDR3 is TGTGCCAGCAGCTTCGAGCGGAGCTCCTACAATGAGCAGTTCTTC. This codes for CASSFERSSYNEQFF.

This clone has a handful of counts. The rearrangement uses TRBV25-1 and TRBJ1-6; D remains ambiguous. Trimming took off 2 bases at V and 9 bases at J, with 17 bases between the two ends. Germline V gives CDR1 MGHDK, CDR2 SYGVNS. The CDR3 has 16 amino acids. The CDR3 DNA reads as TGTGCCAGCAGTGAAGTTCGCGGCCAGAGAAGTTCACCCCTCCACTTT. Translating it yields CASSEVRGQRSSPLHF.

The table lists this clone with a few counts. V usage is TRBV2 and J usage is TRBJ1-5; TRBD1 agrees at 8 bases. The CDR3 totals 17 residues. Germline CDR1 reads SNHLY; CDR2 reads FYNNEI. The trim removed 2 bases at V and 1 base at J, leaving 7 bases unmatched. CDR3 coding DNA: TGTGCCAGCAGTGAACGGACAGGGATCGACAGCAATCAGCCCCAGCATTTT. Translating gives CASSERTGIDSNQPQHF.